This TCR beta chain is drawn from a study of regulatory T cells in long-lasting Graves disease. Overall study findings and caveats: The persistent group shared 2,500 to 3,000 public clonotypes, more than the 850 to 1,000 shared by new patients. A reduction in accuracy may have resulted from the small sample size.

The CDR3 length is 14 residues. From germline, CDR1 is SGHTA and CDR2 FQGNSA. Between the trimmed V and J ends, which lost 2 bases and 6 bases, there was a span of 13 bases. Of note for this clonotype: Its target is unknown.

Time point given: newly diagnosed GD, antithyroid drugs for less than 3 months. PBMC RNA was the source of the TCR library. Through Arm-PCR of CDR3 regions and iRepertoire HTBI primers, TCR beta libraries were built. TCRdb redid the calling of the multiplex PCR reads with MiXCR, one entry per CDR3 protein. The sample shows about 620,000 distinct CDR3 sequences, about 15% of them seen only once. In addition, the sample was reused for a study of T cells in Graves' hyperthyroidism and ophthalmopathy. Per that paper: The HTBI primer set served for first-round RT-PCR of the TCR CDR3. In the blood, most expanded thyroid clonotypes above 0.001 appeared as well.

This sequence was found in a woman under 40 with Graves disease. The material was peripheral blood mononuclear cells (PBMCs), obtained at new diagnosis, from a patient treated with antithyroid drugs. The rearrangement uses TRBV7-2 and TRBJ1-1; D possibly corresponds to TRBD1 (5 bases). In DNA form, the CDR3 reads TGTGCCAGCAGCTTAACGCCCTGGGACGCTGAAGCTTTCTTT. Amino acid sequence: CASSLTPWDAEAFF.